One sample yielded the 15 T cell receptor beta chains listed below, sequenced in a study of cytomegalovirus exposure and HLA in healthy donors. The data were produced by immunoSEQ multiplex PCR, yet TCRdb's version contains in-frame clones alone and is incomplete. The sample records about 120,000 clones, about 96% being singletons. The specimen sequenced was PBMCs. The receptors here all came from a young man in good health and CMV-seronegative.

The chain has TRBV7-9 and TRBJ2-4, with 9 bases that match TRBD1. Per germline, CDR1 SEHNR and CDR2 FQNEAQ (reference sequence). CDR3 length equals 14 residues. V trimming: 6 bases; J trimming: 3 bases; junction bases outside the gene matches: 3. The CDR3 bases are TGTGCCAGCAGGGGACAGGGAGGCAAAAACATTCAGTACTTC. Translated, it gives CASRGQGGKNIQYF.

The chain has TRBV30 and TRBJ1-5, with TRBD1 matching over 10 bases. J lost 3 bases, V lost 2 bases, and 7 bases had no gene match. This CDR3 contains 16 residues. Per the germline V gene, CDR1 is GTSNPN and CDR2 is SVGIG (reference sequence). The CDR3 spells CAWSPTRQGANQPQHF. The CDR3 DNA sequence: TGTGCCTGGAGTCCAACCCGACAGGGGGCCAATCAGCCCCAGCATTTT.

V and J are TRBV7-2 and TRBJ2-1; 14 nucleotides agree with TRBD2. V trimming: 3 bases; J trimming: 8 bases; junction bases outside the gene matches: 6. This CDR3 comprises 16 residues. CDR1 is SGHTA, CDR2 FQGNSA, per germline. This CDR3 reads CASSLGLAGVKDEQFF. CDR3 coding DNA: TGTGCCAGCAGCTTGGGACTAGCGGGAGTCAAAGATGAGCAGTTCTTC.

The gene calls are TRBV6-5 and TRBJ2-2, with 9 bases aligning to TRBD2. V lost 0 bases, J lost 6 bases, and 2 bases stayed unmatched. Germline assignment: CDR1 MNHEY and CDR2 SVGAGI. The CDR3 covers 15 residues. The CDR3 loop is CASSYSRTSAGELFF. For the CDR3, the DNA is TGTGCCAGCAGTTACTCTCGGACTAGCGCCGGGGAGCTGTTTTTT.

The chain uses TRBV30 and TRBJ1-3; D gene uncertain. In germline, CDR1 is GTSNPN, CDR2 SVGIG (reference sequence). The CDR3 consists of 15 residues. Trimming took 3 bases from V and 9 from J, leaving 21 bases between them. The CDR3: CAWRRTGVLAGTIYF. The CDR3 DNA reads TGTGCCTGGAGGAGGACGGGAGTGCTTGCGGGCACCATATATTTT. Drawing the rest from reference TRBV30 and TRBJ1-3, the complete variable domain is SQTIHQWPATLVQPVGSPLSLECTVEGTSNPNLYWYRQAAGRGLQLLFYSVGIGQISSEVPQNLSASRPQDRQFILSSKKLLLSDSGFYLCAWRRTGVLAGTIYFGEGSWLTVV.

The chain couples TRBV4-1 to TRBJ2-1; D gene ambiguous. CDR1 is MGHRA and CDR2 is YSYEKL in the germline V gene. CDR3 length: 15 amino acids. The ends were cut back, 1 base at V and 0 bases at J, with 7 bases in the middle. CDR3 in amino acids: CASSQARSSYNEQFF. The DNA for the CDR3 is TGCGCCAGCAGCCAAGCCAGAAGCTCCTACAATGAGCAGTTCTTC.

The chain links TRBV27 to TRBJ2-7; a possible D gene is TRBD1 (5 bases). This CDR3 spans 14 amino acids. The V end lost 4 bases, the J end lost 7 bases, and 17 bases lay between the germline ends. The germline V gene has CDR1 MNHEY and CDR2 SMNVEV (reference sequence). The CDR3 loop reads CASSSWGGLKEQYF. In nucleotides, the CDR3 is TGTGCCAGCAGTTCATGGGGCGGCTTAAAGGAGCAGTACTTC.

The rearrangement joins TRBV2 to TRBJ2-7; maybe TRBD2 (5 bases). The germline V gene encodes CDR1 SNHLY and CDR2 FYNNEI. Trimming shortened V by 3 bases and J by 1 base, and 10 bases separated the two germline ends. This CDR3 is 14 amino acids long. CDR3 loop: CASSDADFSYEQYF. CDR3 DNA sequence: TGTGCCAGCAGTGACGCGGACTTTTCCTACGAGCAGTACTTC.

V and J are TRBV19 and TRBJ1-4; TRBD1 aligns across 10 bases. Trimming cost V 5 bases and J 1 base; bases outside gene matches: 4. CDR1 is LNHDA and CDR2 is SQIVND in the germline V gene (reference sequence). This CDR3 spans 16 amino acids. CDR3: CASSAGTGVTNEKLFF. The CDR3 nucleotides read TGTGCCAGTAGTGCCGGGACAGGGGTAACTAATGAAAAACTGTTTTTT. Using reference TRBV19 and TRBJ1-4 for the parts outside the CDR3, the full variable domain is DGGITQSPKYLFRKEGQNVTLSCEQNLNHDAMYWYRQDPGQGLRLIYYSQIVNDFQKGDIAEGYSVSREKKESFPLTVTSAQKNPTAFYLCASSAGTGVTNEKLFFGSGTQLSVL.

The genes are TRBV9 and TRBJ1-2; D unresolved. Germline CDR1 reads SGDLS; CDR2 reads YYNGEE. This CDR3 is 16 amino acids long. V gave up 0 bases and J gave up 2 bases, with 14 bases separating them. This CDR3 is CASSVATGAPNYGYTF. The CDR3 region has the DNA TGTGCCAGCAGCGTAGCTACCGGAGCGCCGAACTATGGCTACACCTTC.

The genes are TRBV4-1 and TRBJ2-4, with 8 bases aligning to TRBD2. CDR1 and CDR2 from the germline V gene are MGHRA and YSYEKL. V dropped 3 bases and J dropped 1; count of bases not matched to a gene: 8. CDR3 length: 17 amino acids. The CDR3 spells CASSQPTEREAKNIQYF. In DNA form, the CDR3 reads TGCGCCAGCAGCCAGCCGACTGAGCGGGAGGCCAAAAACATTCAGTACTTC.

The V gene is TRBV23-1, the J gene TRBJ2-7, with D perhaps TRBD1 (6 bases). TRBV23-1 carries the ORF label, with uncertain function. The CDR3 loop spans 17 amino acids. The germline V and J ends were trimmed by 3 bases and 3 bases, with 21 bases remaining between them. CDR3 sequence (DNA): TGCGCCAGCAGTCAGGCAGTCCCGGGACACTCGATCTACGAGCAGTACTTC. Protein: CASSQAVPGHSIYEQYF.

This chain uses TRBV28 with TRBJ1-5; a weak D match, TRBD1 (6 bases). The CDR3 runs to 13 residues. Trimming removed 8 bases from V and 7 bases from J, with 15 bases in between. CDR1 MDHEN and CDR2 SYDVKM come from the germline V gene. The DNA for the CDR3 is TGTGCCAGCGTTGTGGGGGCACAACAGCCCCAGCATTTT. It codes for CASVVGAQQPQHF.

J is TRBJ2-7 and V is TRBV4-3, with 13 bases that match TRBD2. Looked up from germline, CDR1 is LGHNA and CDR2 is YSLEER. This CDR3 has 17 amino acids. The trim removed 4 bases at V and 1 base at J, leaving 7 bases unmatched. For the CDR3, the DNA is TGCGCCAGCAGCCCCAACGGACTAGCGGGAGAGTCCTACGAGCAGTACTTC. Amino acids: CASSPNGLAGESYEQYF.

This chain connects TRBV19 to TRBJ2-7, with 11 bases aligning to TRBD2. The CDR3 length is 14 residues. Germline lookup yields CDR1 LNHDA and CDR2 SQIVND (reference sequence). V dropped 6 bases and J dropped 2; count of bases not matched to a gene: 3. The CDR3 loop is CASRGLAEAYEQYF. DNA for the CDR3: TGTGCCAGTAGGGGACTAGCGGAAGCCTACGAGCAGTACTTC.